The table lists the clone carrying this T cell receptor (beta chain) with a count of one. These data belong to a study of blood T cell repertoires in COVID-19. Background on the study: Whether acute or convalescent, the COVID-19 samples came from the United States, Italy and Spain. From T cells, B-cell-depleted T cells, or PBMCs came the material, which was cDNA or gDNA.

Source study methods: Amplification of reference gene primers provided the estimated nucleated cell counts. Libraries were prepared by immunoSEQ multiplex PCR; TCRdb keeps only in-frame clonotypes and omits some of them. The V and J calls and clone size are taken from that table; D and trimming were inferred from the DNA. The sample lists around 300,000 clones, about 87% seen once, with over 5% in the top ten. The V gene end was trimmed by 5 bases and the J gene end by 7 bases; junction bases not matched to a gene: 15. The CDR3 consists of 16 residues. From germline, CDR1 is SGHTA and CDR2 FQGNSA. Recruited during active infection, patients (from Seattle) were subsequently followed longitudinally.

Sequences were obtained from peripheral blood. The genes are TRBV7-2 and TRBJ1-2; TRBD1 aligns across 8 bases. The receptor was derived from a woman aged 45 to 65 with COVID-19, enrolled during active disease. CDR3 sequence reads: CASSGQGLSDPSGYTF. CDR3 DNA sequence: TGTGCCAGCAGCGGACAGGGCCTTTCCGACCCTTCTGGCTACACCTTC.